Reported below is one T cell receptor (beta chain). Its antigen is unidentified. These data are taken from a study of Ad26.COV2.S vaccination and SARS-CoV-2 variants. Study in general: By the intramuscular route, Ad26.COV2.S was given once, or twice 56 days apart. Study-level findings and limits: Reported findings describe substantial breadth in spike-specific CD8+ and CD4+ T cell responses following vaccination.

Treatment indicated: roughly 18 received Ad26.COV2.S at low or high dose, single or two shots; roughly 5 received placebo; per-sample allocation not given. Sampling was done on day 63 after the first vaccine or placebo injection. Using immunoSEQ multiplex PCR, the repertoire was profiled, and TCRdb retains in-frame clones only, with some absent. This table has 300,000 to 450,000 clones, roughly 84% appearing once. The CDR3 is 16 residues long. Trimming shortened V by 2 bases and J by 0 bases, and 10 bases separated the two germline ends. From germline, CDR1 is LNHDA and CDR2 SQIVND (reference sequence).

The sequencing here drew on peripheral blood, taken in a trial of Ad26.COV2.S vaccine versus placebo. The chain links TRBV19 to TRBJ2-2; TRBD2 might be the D (6 bases). The TCR was taken from a person between 18 and 65 years old who received the Ad26.COV2.S COVID-19 vaccine or a placebo. The CDR3 reads CASSIRVAANTGELFF. The CDR3 nucleotides are TGTGCCAGTAGTATAAGAGTAGCGGCGAACACCGGGGAGCTGTTTTTT.